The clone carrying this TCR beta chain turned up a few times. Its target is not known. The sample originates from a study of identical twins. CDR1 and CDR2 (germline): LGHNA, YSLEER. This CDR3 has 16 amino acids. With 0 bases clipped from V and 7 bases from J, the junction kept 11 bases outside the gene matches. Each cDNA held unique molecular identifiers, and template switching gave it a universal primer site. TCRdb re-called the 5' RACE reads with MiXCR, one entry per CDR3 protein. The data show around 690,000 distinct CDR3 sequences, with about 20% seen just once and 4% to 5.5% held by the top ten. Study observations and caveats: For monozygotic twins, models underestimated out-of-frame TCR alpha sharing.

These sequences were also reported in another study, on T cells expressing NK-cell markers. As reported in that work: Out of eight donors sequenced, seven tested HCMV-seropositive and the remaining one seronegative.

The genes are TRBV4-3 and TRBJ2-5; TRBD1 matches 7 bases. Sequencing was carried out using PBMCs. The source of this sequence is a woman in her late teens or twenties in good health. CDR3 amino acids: CASSQDLGTGDGTQYF. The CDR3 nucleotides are TGCGCCAGCAGCCAAGATCTGGGTACAGGGGATGGGACCCAGTACTTC.